These 19 T cell receptor beta chains were sequenced from one sample in a study of beta chain features in type 1 diabetes listed by TCRdb under 2018. Library prep was done by the immunoSEQ multiplex PCR assay. The entire amount of isolated RNA was reverse transcribed using the High Capacity cDNA Reverse Transcription Kit, so the sequenced TCRB transcripts were expressed ones. In its TCRdb copy, this immuneACCESS table keeps in-frame sequences only and misses some clones. Where compared with another copy, unresolved V genes explain less than half of these, and the others have no known cause. Across this sample there are about 140,000 clones, with around a tenth seen only once. About 0.6% of the sample is held by the ten biggest clonotypes. Sequenced material: central memory CD4+ T cells from blood. All receptors come from a woman between 40 and 50 years old in good health.

This clone was counted many times. A read error may produce the germline difference seen at one junction end. For the CDR3, the DNA is TGCAGCGTTGACGGGCAGGGGAACTCTGAAGCTTTCTTT. Protein: CSVDGQGNSEAFF. The chain uses TRBV29-1 and TRBJ1-1; tentative D call: TRBD1 (6 bases). The CDR3 has 13 amino acids. CDR1 SQVTM and CDR2 ANQGSEA come from the germline V gene.

This clone was seen only a few times. This chain uses TRBV11-2 with TRBJ1-3; maybe TRBD1 (5 bases). Germline assignment: CDR1 SGHAT and CDR2 FQNNGV. V was pared by 5 bases and J by 1 base, with 12 bases between. The CDR3 length is 15 residues. The CDR3 loop reads CASSLAGGSGNTIYF. CDR3 in DNA: TGTGCCAGCAGCCTGGCTGGGGGGTCTGGAAACACCATATATTTT. Full variable domain (outside the CDR3, taken from reference TRBV11-2 and TRBJ1-3): EAGVAQSPRYKIIEKRQSVAFWCNPISGHATLYWYQQILGQGPKLLIQFQNNGVVDDSQLPKDRFSAERLKGVDSTLKIQPAKLEDSAVYLCASSLAGGSGNTIYFGEGSWLTVV.

V usage is TRBV5-6 and J usage is TRBJ2-5; a weak D match, TRBD2 (5 bases). V lost 2 bases and J 3 bases, leaving 14 bases between the germline ends. The germline CDR1 and CDR2 sequences are SGHDT and YYEEEE. The CDR3 contains 15 residues. CDR3 region: CASSLYSLGEETQYF. CDR3 coding DNA: TGTGCCAGCAGCTTATATAGTCTCGGGGAAGAGACCCAGTACTTC.

This chain joins TRBV5-4 and TRBJ2-3, with a tentative D call TRBD1 (5 bases). Germline assignment: CDR1 SGHNT and CDR2 YYREEE (reference sequence). CDR3 length: 14 amino acids. Trimming cost V 2 bases and J 3 bases, with 10 bases left between them. The CDR3 reads CASSLQGVTDTQYF. The DNA of the CDR3 is TGTGCCAGCAGCTTACAAGGGGTGACAGATACGCAGTATTTT.

This clone was found a few times. This chain uses TRBV6-5 with TRBJ2-7; 10 bases agree with TRBD1. CDR1 is MNHEY, CDR2 SVGAGI, per germline. V dropped 6 bases and J dropped 3; count of bases not matched to a gene: 2. This CDR3 is built from 13 residues. The CDR3 here is CASRGQGVYEQYF. CDR3 in DNA: TGTGCCAGCAGAGGACAGGGGGTCTACGAGCAGTACTTC.

Only a few counts were recorded for this clone. The chain links TRBV2 to TRBJ1-2; a weak D match, TRBD1 (5 bases). Deletions cut 7 bases from V and 7 bases from J, with 16 bases between. Per germline, CDR1 SNHLY and CDR2 FYNNEI. The CDR3 loop spans 13 amino acids. The CDR3 region is CASKARALGGYTF. The CDR3 DNA follows: TGTGCCAGCAAGGCCAGGGCTCTAGGTGGCTACACCTTC. Looking up the rest from reference TRBV2 and TRBJ1-2 gives the full variable domain: EPEVTQTPSHQVTQMGQEVILRCVPISNHLYFYWYRQILGQKVEFLVSFYNNEISEKSEIFDDQFSVERPDGSNFTLKIRSTKLEDSAMYFCASKARALGGYTFGSGTRLTVV.

The chain couples TRBV9 to TRBJ2-1; 8 bases match TRBD2. J lost 0 bases, V lost 3 bases, and 8 bases had no gene match. This CDR3 comprises 17 residues. The germline gives CDR1 SGDLS, CDR2 YYNGEE. CDR3 sequence (DNA): TGTGCCAGCAGCGCGGGGGGTAGCGGGGTCTCCTACAATGAGCAGTTCTTC. Amino acids: CASSAGGSGVSYNEQFF. Full variable domain (outside the CDR3, taken from reference TRBV9 and TRBJ2-1): DSGVTQTPKHLITATGQRVTLRCSPRSGDLSVYWYQQSLDQGLQFLIQYYNGEERAKGNILERFSAQQFPDLHSELNLSSLELGDSALYFCASSAGGSGVSYNEQFFGPGTRLTVL.

In this sample, this clone turned up many times. The chain is built from TRBV7-9 and TRBJ2-1; TRBD2 matches at 11 bases. The CDR3 length is 14 residues. J was trimmed by 9 bases and V by 4 bases; bases with no gene match: 5. In germline, CDR1 is SEHNR, CDR2 FQNEAQ (reference sequence). The CDR3 DNA sequence: TGTGCCAGCAGCTCCCGACTAGCGGGGACTGAGCAGTTCTTC. It yields the protein CASSSRLAGTEQFF.

This clone was recorded a few times. The chain joins TRBV7-9 to TRBJ1-1, with 10 bases that match TRBD1. This CDR3 region has 15 residues. Germline V gene data show CDR1 as SEHNR and CDR2 as FQNEAQ (reference sequence). Germline trimming cut 6 bases from V and 4 bases from J; bases unmatched to any gene: 8. As DNA, the CDR3 is TGTGCCAGCAGAATAAGGGACAGGGGTTCCACTGAAGCTTTCTTT. This encodes CASRIRDRGSTEAFF.

This clone showed up just a few times. This sequence joins TRBV5-1 and TRBJ2-3; D is possibly TRBD1 (5 bases). This CDR3 has 15 amino acids. The germline gives CDR1 SGHRS, CDR2 YFSETQ. V gave up 0 bases and J gave up 4 bases, with 12 bases separating them. CDR3: CASSLAAGNADTQYF. DNA of the CDR3: TGCGCCAGCAGCTTGGCCGCAGGGAATGCAGATACGCAGTATTTT. Supplemented by reference TRBV5-1 and TRBJ2-3, the full variable domain reads KAGVTQTPRYLIKTRGQQVTLSCSPISGHRSVSWYQQTPGQGLQFLFEYFSETQRNKGNFPGRFSGRQFSNSRSEMNVSTLELGDSALYLCASSLAAGNADTQYFGPGTRLTVL.

This rearrangement joins TRBV5-4 to TRBJ2-5, with D uncertain. V lost 0 bases and J lost 2, with 11 bases in between. The CDR3 totals 15 residues. CDR1 is SGHNT, CDR2 YYREEE, per germline (reference sequence). DNA for the CDR3: TGTGCCAGCAGCTTGGCCGCGAGGAGTCAAGAGACCCAGTACTTC. Translation: CASSLAARSQETQYF.

In this sample, this clone turned up a few times. This rearrangement joins TRBV7-2 to TRBJ2-1; D is undetermined. The CDR3 extends over 11 amino acids. V was pared by 10 bases and J by 3 bases, with 7 bases between. Germline V gene lookup returns CDR1 SGHTA and CDR2 FQGNSA. CDR3 DNA: TGTGCCACTCTTCTCTACAATGAGCAGTTCTTC. It specifies CATLLYNEQFF.

This clone was found many times. This chain uses TRBV5-6 with TRBJ2-3, with a tentative D call TRBD1 (6 bases). V lost 4 bases, J lost 2 bases, and 17 bases lay in between. This CDR3 region has 16 residues. Germline V gene sequence: CDR1 SGHDT, CDR2 YYEEEE. CDR3 protein: CASSRKDSRYTDTQYF. The CDR3 DNA reads TGTGCCAGCAGCAGAAAGGACAGTAGATACACAGATACGCAGTATTTT.

This clone came up a few times. The gene calls are TRBV7-9 and TRBJ2-5, with TRBD1 matching over 8 bases. V trimming: 4 bases; J trimming: 4 bases; junction bases outside the gene matches: 8. This CDR3 has 15 residues. Germline CDR1 and CDR2: SEHNR and FQNEAQ (reference sequence). The CDR3 sequence is CASSSGRTGIETQYF. The CDR3 DNA follows: TGTGCCAGCAGCTCGGGGAGGACAGGGATAGAGACCCAGTACTTC.

This clone was seen a handful of times. This sequence joins TRBV5-1 and TRBJ1-2; D might be TRBD1 (5 bases). The CDR3 has 13 residues. Between the trimmed V and J ends, which lost 4 bases and 2 bases, there was a span of 9 bases. Germline V lookup: CDR1 SGHRS, CDR2 YFSETQ. Here the CDR3 DNA reads TGCGCCAGCAGCCAGACAGCAAACTATGGCTACACCTTC. Its translation: CASSQTANYGYTF.

The chain is built from TRBV7-8 and TRBJ1-5; D is possibly TRBD1 (6 bases). The CDR3 loop spans 15 amino acids. V lost 1 base, J lost 2 bases, and 9 bases lay in between. The germline V gene has CDR1 SGHVS and CDR2 FQNEAQ. Written as DNA, the CDR3 is TGTGCCAGCAGCTTAGACAGGGTTGGCAATCAGCCCCAGCATTTT. Its translation is CASSLDRVGNQPQHF.

The chain has TRBV5-6 and TRBJ2-7, with 12 bases identical to TRBD2. V dropped 4 bases and J dropped 5; count of bases not matched to a gene: 10. The germline gives CDR1 SGHDT, CDR2 YYEEEE. CDR3 length: 16 amino acids. The CDR3 region has the DNA TGTGCCAGCAGCCCCCTCCCTCTAGCGGGGGGGCACGAGCAGTACTTC. This encodes CASSPLPLAGGHEQYF.

The rearrangement uses TRBV18 and TRBJ2-2; weak D call: TRBD1 (6 bases). Germline V lookup: CDR1 KGHSH, CDR2 LQKENI. V was shortened by 6 bases and J by 4 bases, with 12 bases between the two germline ends. CDR3 length: 14 amino acids. CDR3 protein: CASSGTSLTGELFF. Here the CDR3 DNA reads TGTGCCAGCTCGGGGACATCGCTCACCGGGGAGCTGTTTTTT.

This clone was recorded a few times. V gene TRBV5-1 combines with J gene TRBJ1-6; 9 bases agree with TRBD1. The CDR3 totals 15 residues. Germline V gene data show CDR1 as SGHRS and CDR2 as YFSETQ. Losses at the gene ends were 3 bases for V and 5 bases for J; bases not matched to a gene: 3. DNA of the CDR3: TGCGCCAGCAGCTCTGGGACAGGGAATAATTCACCCCTCCACTTT. Amino acid sequence: CASSSGTGNNSPLHF.